This section outlines one T cell receptor beta chain sequence together with its context. The sample originates from a study of T cell responses to AZD1222 COVID-19 vaccine. Generated by immunoSEQ multiplex PCR, the TCRdb table keeps only in-frame clones and is missing some. The table includes 100,000 to 150,000 clones, approximately 88% detected once. The material sequenced was peripheral blood, taken on day 0 of AZD1222 vaccination. This TCR was recovered from an adult in good health.

In DNA, the CDR3 is TGTGCCACCAGCAGAGGAGGGACAGAAGCTGAAGCTTTCTTT. It codes for CATSRGGTEAEAFF. The chain links TRBV15 to TRBJ1-1; 7 positions match TRBD1. V was clipped by 1 base and J by 6 bases; unmatched bases: 5. Germline V gene lookup returns CDR1 LNHNV and CDR2 YYDKDF (reference sequence). This CDR3 has 14 amino acids.